These T cell receptor beta chains were read from a single sample in a study of cytomegalovirus exposure and HLA in healthy donors. The table came from immunoSEQ multiplex PCR; TCRdb's copy has only in-frame clones and leaves some out. The repertoire has about 150,000 clones, about 70% of them found once; the top ten carry 2.8%. What was sequenced was PBMCs. The receptors shown here come from a man between 18 and 35 years old in good health and CMV-seronegative. Both conserved end residues are part of each CDR3. The order of the fields is V gene, D gene, clone size, J gene, CDR3 protein, CDR3 DNA. The D gene is left open where the match is weak. Expanded clones get a size class; other rows say once, few or many, or leave the size out.

>TRBV19|TRBD1|-|TRBJ2-6
CASSPWDRGDGANGLTF
TGTGCCAGTAGTCCATGGGACAGGGGAGATGGGGCCAACGGCCTGACTTTC
>TRBV4-3|-|-|TRBJ2-2
CASSQGVGLQGNTGELFF
TGCGCCAGCAGCCAAGGTGTCGGGCTCCAGGGGAACACCGGGGAGCTGTTTTTT
>TRBV10-2|-|-|TRBJ2-3
CASSEGGGDTQYF
TGCGCCAGCAGTGAGGGCGGCGGGGATACGCAGTATTTT
>TRBV11-3|TRBD2|-|TRBJ2-1
CASSPRRGTVNEQFF
TGTGCCAGCAGCCCGAGGCGGGGGACCGTAAATGAGCAGTTCTTC
>TRBV11-2|TRBD2|-|TRBJ2-1
CASSPRTSGGATEQFF
TGTGCCAGCAGCCCCCGGACTAGCGGGGGGGCTACTGAGCAGTTCTTC
>TRBV28|-|-|TRBJ1-4
CASSLQSINEKLFF
TGTGCCAGCAGTTTACAATCTATTAATGAAAAACTGTTTTTT
>TRBV7-2|TRBD1|few|TRBJ2-7
CASSPQWGTGGWEQYF
TGTGCCAGCAGCCCACAATGGGGGACAGGGGGCTGGGAGCAGTACTTC
>TRBV2|TRBD2|few|TRBJ2-5
CASSEYPSGGGKETQYF
TGTGCCAGCAGTGAATATCCTAGCGGGGGAGGGAAGGAGACCCAGTACTTC
>TRBV28|TRBD1|-|TRBJ1-2
CASITSGQGVGSYGYTF
TGTGCCAGCATAACTTCGGGACAGGGAGTTGGGAGCTATGGCTACACCTTC
>TRBV5-1|TRBD1|-|TRBJ2-2
CASSPGDRGRIKADGELFF
TGCGCCAGCAGCCCCGGGGACAGGGGGCGCATTAAGGCAGACGGGGAGCTGTTTTTT
>TRBV5-4|-|-|TRBJ1-1
CASSERNRENTEAFF
TGTGCCAGCAGCGAGCGAAACAGGGAGAACACTGAAGCTTTCTTT
>TRBV10-2|-|-|TRBJ1-2
CASRQTGNYGYTF
TGCGCCAGCAGGCAGACGGGGAACTATGGCTACACCTTC
>TRBV10-3|-|few|TRBJ2-3
CASRAVRDIRFPDTQYF
TGTGCCAGCCGGGCGGTCCGGGACATAAGATTTCCAGATACGCAGTATTTT
>TRBV14|-|-|TRBJ1-4
CASSPGEKLFF
TGTGCCAGCAGCCCAGGGGAAAAACTGTTTTTT
>TRBV7-9|-|-|TRBJ1-3
CASSSGHSLPGNTIYF
TGTGCCAGCAGCTCTGGACACTCATTGCCTGGAAACACCATATATTTT
>TRBV6-5|-|few|TRBJ2-2
CASSPHSRTGELFF
TGTGCCAGCAGCCCCCACAGCAGGACAGGGGAGCTGTTTTTT
>TRBV6-5|-|-|TRBJ2-1
CASSYQVTDEQFF
TGTGCCAGCAGTTACCAGGTAACGGATGAGCAGTTCTTC
>TRBV5-1|TRBD1|-|TRBJ1-2
CASSRGQGGDGYTF
TGCGCCAGCAGCCGGGGACAGGGCGGGGATGGCTACACCTTC
>TRBV19|TRBD1|few|TRBJ1-2
CASSKGTGGPNYGYTF
TGTGCCAGTAGTAAAGGGACAGGGGGGCCTAACTATGGCTACACCTTC
>TRBV2|TRBD1|-|TRBJ2-5
CASKARQGQETQYF
TGTGCCAGCAAGGCCCGACAGGGGCAAGAGACCCAGTACTTC
>TRBV19|TRBD2|-|TRBJ2-5
CASNALGLAETQYF
TGTGCCAGTAACGCGTTGGGACTAGCGGAGACCCAGTACTTC
>TRBV10-1|-|-|TRBJ1-3
CASSHRPSGNTIYF
TGCGCCAGCAGCCACAGGCCCTCTGGAAACACCATATATTTT
>TRBV28|TRBD1|few|TRBJ1-2
CASRTGSALARGYTF
TGTGCCAGCAGGACAGGGTCGGCGTTGGCTCGGGGCTACACCTTC
>TRBV4-2|-|few|TRBJ1-1
CASSQKIGVNTEAFF
TGTGCCAGCAGCCAAAAAATCGGAGTTAACACTGAAGCTTTCTTT
>TRBV5-6|-|few|TRBJ2-1
CASSSLRGSYNEQFF
TGTGCCAGCAGCTCGCTGCGGGGCTCCTACAATGAGCAGTTCTTC
>TRBV18|TRBD2|-|TRBJ2-3
CASSPPYLPTSLAGVRFRNTQYF
TGTGCCAGCTCACCACCGTATCTCCCGACTTCCTTAGCGGGGGTCCGCTTTAGGAATACGCAGTATTTT
>TRBV10-2|TRBD1|-|TRBJ1-2
CASSESLHLPEPGQGRNYGYTF
TGCGCCAGCAGTGAGAGTCTGCACCTGCCTGAGCCCGGACAGGGCCGCAACTATGGCTACACCTTC
>TRBV9|TRBD1|-|TRBJ1-2
CASRGEGQANYGYTF
TGTGCCAGCAGAGGTGAAGGACAGGCCAACTATGGCTACACCTTC
>TRBV4-1|TRBD2|-|TRBJ2-1
CASNSNSGGVGEQFF
TGCGCCAGCAACTCGAATAGCGGGGGGGTGGGTGAGCAGTTCTTC
>TRBV28|-|-|TRBJ2-7
CASSLQTGSHEQYF
TGTGCCAGCAGTCTCCAAACAGGGTCCCACGAGCAGTACTTC
>TRBV25-1|-|few|TRBJ2-3
CASSVNTYTDTQYF
TGTGCCAGCAGTGTTAACACATACACAGATACGCAGTATTTT